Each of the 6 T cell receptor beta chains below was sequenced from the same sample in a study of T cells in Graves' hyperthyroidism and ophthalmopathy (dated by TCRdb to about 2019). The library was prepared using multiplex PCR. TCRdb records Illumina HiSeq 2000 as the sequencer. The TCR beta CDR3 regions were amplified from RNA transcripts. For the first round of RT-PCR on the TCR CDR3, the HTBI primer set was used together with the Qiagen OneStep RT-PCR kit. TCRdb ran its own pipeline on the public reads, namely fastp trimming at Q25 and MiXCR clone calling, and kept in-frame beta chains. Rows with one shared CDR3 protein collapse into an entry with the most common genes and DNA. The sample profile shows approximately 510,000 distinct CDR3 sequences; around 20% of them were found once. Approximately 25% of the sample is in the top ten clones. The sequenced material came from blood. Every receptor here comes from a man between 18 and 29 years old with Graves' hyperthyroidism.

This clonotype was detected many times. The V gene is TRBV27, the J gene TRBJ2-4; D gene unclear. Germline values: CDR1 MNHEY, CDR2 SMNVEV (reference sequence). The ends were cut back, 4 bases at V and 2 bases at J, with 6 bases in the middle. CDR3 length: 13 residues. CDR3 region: CASSSVTKNIQYF. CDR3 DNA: TGTGCCAGCAGTTCGGTCACCAAAAACATTCAGTACTTC.

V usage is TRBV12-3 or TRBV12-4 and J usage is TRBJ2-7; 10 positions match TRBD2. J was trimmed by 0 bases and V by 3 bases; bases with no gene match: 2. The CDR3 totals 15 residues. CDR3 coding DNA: TGTGCCAGCAGTTTTACTAGCGGGATCTCCTACGAGCAGTACTTC. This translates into CASSFTSGISYEQYF.

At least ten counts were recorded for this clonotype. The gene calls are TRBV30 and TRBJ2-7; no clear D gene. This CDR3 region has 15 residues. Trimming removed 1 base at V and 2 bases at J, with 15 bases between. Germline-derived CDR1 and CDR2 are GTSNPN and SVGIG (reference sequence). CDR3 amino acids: CAWSGGRHSAYEQYF. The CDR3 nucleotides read TGTGCCTGGAGTGGGGGAAGGCACTCCGCCTACGAGCAGTACTTC. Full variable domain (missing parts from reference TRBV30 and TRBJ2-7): SQTIHQWPATLVQPVGSPLSLECTVEGTSNPNLYWYRQAAGRGLQLLFYSVGIGQISSEVPQNLSASRPQDRQFILSSKKLLLSDSGFYLCAWSGGRHSAYEQYFGPGTRLTVT.

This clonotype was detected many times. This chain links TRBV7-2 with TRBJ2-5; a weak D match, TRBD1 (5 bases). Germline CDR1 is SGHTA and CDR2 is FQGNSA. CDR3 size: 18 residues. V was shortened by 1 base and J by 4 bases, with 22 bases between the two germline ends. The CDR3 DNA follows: TGTGCCAGCAGCTTAGGCTTTGTTTTAAGGGGCCTGAGAGAGACCCAGTACTTC. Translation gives CASSLGFVLRGLRETQYF.

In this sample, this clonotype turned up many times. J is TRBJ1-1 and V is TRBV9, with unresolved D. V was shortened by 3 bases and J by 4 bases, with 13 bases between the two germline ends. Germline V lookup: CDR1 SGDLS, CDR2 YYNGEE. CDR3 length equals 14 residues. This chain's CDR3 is CASSADLGSTEAFF. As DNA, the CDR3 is TGTGCCAGCAGCGCCGATTTGGGCTCCACTGAAGCTTTCTTT.

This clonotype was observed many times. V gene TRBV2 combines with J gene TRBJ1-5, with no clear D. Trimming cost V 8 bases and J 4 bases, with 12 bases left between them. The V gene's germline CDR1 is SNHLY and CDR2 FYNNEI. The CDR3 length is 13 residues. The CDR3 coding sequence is TGTGCCAGCGAGGATAGCCTTAATCAGCCCCAGCATTTT. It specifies CASEDSLNQPQHF.